This T cell receptor beta chain was recovered during a study of cytomegalovirus exposure and HLA in healthy donors. Findings and limits, study-wide: The majority of TCR sequences were rare, yet some public TCRs appeared in many donors.

Comments on this clone: The antigen remains unidentified.

The PCR ran on 60 Vbeta and 13 Jbeta primers. Assay: immunoSEQ multiplex PCR; the TCRdb copy retains only in-frame clones and omits some. Of under 250,000 clones in the sample, around 78% were seen once. Germline loops: CDR1 SGHNT, CDR2 YYREEE (reference sequence). V lost 2 bases, J lost 1 base, and 5 bases stayed unmatched. The CDR3 covers 15 residues. The sequenced sample consisted of PBMCs. This receptor was identified in a boy between 5 and 17 years old in good health and CMV-seronegative. The chain combines TRBV5-4 with TRBJ1-1; 7 nucleotides agree with TRBD1. The CDR3 here is CASSLQGRGNTEAFF. For the CDR3, the DNA is TGTGCCAGCAGCTTACAGGGGAGAGGGAACACTGAAGCTTTCTTT. Full variable domain (outside the CDR3, taken from reference TRBV5-4 and TRBJ1-1): ETGVTQSPTHLIKTRGQQVTLRCSSQSGHNTVSWYQQALGQGPQFIFQYYREEENGRGNFPPRFSGLQFPNYSSELNVNALELDDSALYLCASSLQGRGNTEAFFGQGTRLTVV.